A single sample gave rise to the 27 T cell receptor beta chains below, sequenced in a study of blood T cell repertoires in COVID-19. Generated by immunoSEQ multiplex PCR, the TCRdb table keeps only in-frame clones and is missing some. The sample lists a few hundred thousand clones; roughly 80% were seen once. Sequences were obtained from peripheral blood. The receptor source for this set is a man aged 55 to 70 who had recovered from COVID-19.

This chain's CDR3 is CASSEGASGVAEQFF. Here the CDR3 DNA reads TGTGCCAGCAGTGAGGGGGCTAGCGGGGTTGCTGAGCAGTTCTTC. The V call is TRBV2, the J call TRBJ2-1; 9 bases align to TRBD2. Per the germline V gene, CDR1 is SNHLY and CDR2 is FYNNEI. The CDR3 has 15 residues. Unmatched junction bases numbered 9, after V lost 3 bases and J lost 9 bases.

The V call is TRBV6-5, the J call TRBJ2-7, with 9 positions matching TRBD1. Per germline, CDR1 MNHEY and CDR2 SVGAGI. The V segment lost 6 bases and the J segment 0 bases; nucleotides outside the gene matches: 6. This CDR3 spans 15 amino acids. The CDR3 here is CASRRQGDSSYEQYF. The CDR3 DNA is TGTGCCAGCAGACGACAGGGGGACAGCTCCTACGAGCAGTACTTC.

The chain links TRBV28 to TRBJ2-1; 8 nucleotides line up with TRBD2. Germline CDR1 reads MDHEN; CDR2 reads SYDVKM. The length of the CDR3 is 15 residues. V gave up 5 bases and J gave up 6 bases; unmatched junction bases: 9. In DNA, the CDR3 is TGTGCCAGCAGTCCGCCCCGGGAGGGCCGCAATGAGCAGTTCTTC. Protein product: CASSPPREGRNEQFF. Supplemented by reference TRBV28 and TRBJ2-1, the full variable domain reads DVKVTQSSRYLVKRTGEKVFLECVQDMDHENMFWYRQDPGLGLRLIYFSYDVKMKEKGDIPEGYSVSREKKERFSLILESASTNQTSMYLCASSPPREGRNEQFFGPGTRLTVL.

The V and J genes are TRBV5-1 and TRBJ1-1, with 10 bases fitting TRBD1. CDR3 length: 17 residues. After removal of 3 bases from V and 1 base from J, the junction contained 9 bases not matched to a gene. Germline-derived CDR1 and CDR2 are SGHRS and YFSETQ. CDR3 nucleotides: TGCGCCAGCAGCTGGGGTGGACAGGGGGTAAGGAACACTGAAGCTTTCTTT. As protein: CASSWGGQGVRNTEAFF. Variable domain in full (rest from reference TRBV5-1 and TRBJ1-1): KAGVTQTPRYLIKTRGQQVTLSCSPISGHRSVSWYQQTPGQGLQFLFEYFSETQRNKGNFPGRFSGRQFSNSRSEMNVSTLELGDSALYLCASSWGGQGVRNTEAFFGQGTRLTVV.

This clone appeared a few times. The chain employs TRBV5-1 and TRBJ2-7, with 10 positions matching TRBD1. V gave up 1 base and J gave up 6 bases; unmatched junction bases: 7. From germline, CDR1 is SGHRS and CDR2 YFSETQ. CDR3 size: 15 residues. CDR3 sequence (DNA): TGCGCCAGCAGCTTGTCCGGGACAGGGGCTCTCGAGCAGTACTTC. Its protein product is CASSLSGTGALEQYF.

In its sample, this clone was seen a few times. This chain uses TRBV19 with TRBJ2-2; 7 nucleotides align to TRBD2. The CDR3 runs 16 residues. Trimming at V came to 6 bases and at J to 2 bases, leaving 9 bases not matched to a gene. Germline CDR1 reads LNHDA; CDR2 reads SQIVND (reference sequence). The CDR3 nucleotides are TGTGCCAGTAGGCCAAGCGGGATATTCAACACCGGGGAGCTGTTTTTT. It specifies CASRPSGIFNTGELFF.

The chain joins TRBV9 to TRBJ2-2; D perhaps matches TRBD2 (6 bases). The germline gives CDR1 SGDLS, CDR2 YYNGEE. The CDR3 contains 15 residues. Trimming left V 4 bases short and J 4 bases short, with 14 bases between. CDR3 amino acids: CASSSRLEVTGELFF. The CDR3 DNA reads TGTGCCAGCAGCTCCCGACTAGAGGTCACCGGGGAGCTGTTTTTT.

This chain joins TRBV4-1 and TRBJ1-2; TRBD1 aligns across 10 bases. CDR1 and CDR2 from the germline V gene are MGHRA and YSYEKL. Trimming removed 4 bases from V and 6 bases from J; junction bases left unmatched: 2. The CDR3 contains 13 residues. The CDR3 reads CASSPTGGDGYTF. CDR3 DNA sequence: TGCGCCAGCAGCCCGACAGGGGGCGATGGCTACACCTTC.

The genes are TRBV6-5 and TRBJ2-7, with 8 bases identical to TRBD2. With V trimmed by 6 bases and J by 0 bases, 4 bases remained unmatched. The CDR3 has 14 amino acids. Germline lookup yields CDR1 MNHEY and CDR2 SVGAGI. The CDR3 DNA is TGTGCCAGCAGGCCGGGGGGGAACTCCTACGAGCAGTACTTC. Protein sequence: CASRPGGNSYEQYF.

The genes are TRBV4-2 and TRBJ2-2, with D perhaps matching TRBD2 (5 bases). The CDR3 has 15 amino acids. The V end lost 3 bases, the J end lost 5 bases, and 13 bases lay between the germline ends. The germline gives CDR1 LGHNA, CDR2 YNFKEQ. Here the CDR3 reads CASSQARTGTGELFF. The CDR3 bases are TGTGCCAGCAGCCAGGCCCGGACTGGTACCGGGGAGCTGTTTTTT.

This clone showed up just a few times. This chain joins TRBV11-2 and TRBJ1-3; no reliable D call. The V end was cut by 1 base, the J end by 4 bases, with 8 bases between. The CDR3 runs 14 residues. Germline V gene data show CDR1 as SGHAT and CDR2 as FQNNGV. This CDR3 is CASSLAPQGNTIYF. CDR3 bases: TGTGCCAGCAGCTTAGCCCCCCAAGGAAACACCATATATTTT.

This chain links TRBV4-1 with TRBJ2-1; 10 nucleotides agree with TRBD2. Germline CDR1 is MGHRA and CDR2 is YSYEKL. The J segment lost 1 base and the V segment lost 0 bases, leaving 6 bases of the junction unmatched. This CDR3 comprises 18 residues. CDR3 residues: CASSQDKLAGTSYNEQFF. The CDR3 DNA sequence: TGCGCCAGCAGCCAAGATAAACTAGCGGGAACATCCTACAATGAGCAGTTCTTC.

J is TRBJ1-1 and V is TRBV14, with D unresolved. Germline V gene lookup returns CDR1 SGHDN and CDR2 FVKESK. V was trimmed by 6 bases and J by 1 base, leaving 6 bases between them. This CDR3 comprises 12 residues. The CDR3 region is CASRATNTEAFF. Here the CDR3 DNA reads TGTGCCAGCAGAGCCACGAACACTGAAGCTTTCTTT.

This chain connects TRBV29-1 to TRBJ1-1, with a possible D match to TRBD1 (6 bases). V was pared by 6 bases and J by 0 bases, with 14 bases between. Per the germline V gene, CDR1 is SQVTM and CDR2 is ANQGSEA. This CDR3 has 14 residues. The CDR3 sequence: CSVSHRAVNTEAFF. The DNA for the CDR3 is TGCAGCGTCTCTCACAGGGCCGTGAACACTGAAGCTTTCTTT.

V is TRBV3-1 (or the pseudogene TRBV3-2) and J is TRBJ1-6, with 9 bases fitting TRBD1. The ends lost 4 bases at V and 7 bases at J; junction bases unmatched: 8. The CDR3 consists of 16 residues. CDR1 LGHDT and CDR2 YNNKEL come from the germline V gene (reference sequence). CDR3 nucleotides: TGTGCCAGCAGCCTCGCCGGGACAGGGCCAAATTCACCCCTCCACTTT. It is translated as CASSLAGTGPNSPLHF.

The sample holds one count of this clone. This chain uses TRBV18 with TRBJ2-1, with TRBD2 matching 14 bases. In germline, CDR1 is KGHSH, CDR2 LQKENI. Unmatched junction bases numbered 3, after V lost 1 base and J lost 4 bases. The CDR3 contains 17 residues. Written as DNA, the CDR3 is TGTGCCAGCTCACCACGAGGACTAGCGGGGGGATACAATGAGCAGTTCTTC. Protein: CASSPRGLAGGYNEQFF.

V is TRBV27 and J is TRBJ2-1, with 13 bases that match TRBD2. Looked up from germline, CDR1 is MNHEY and CDR2 is SMNVEV (reference sequence). J gave up 7 bases and V 5 bases, and 8 bases lay outside the gene matches. The CDR3 contains 16 residues. The DNA for the CDR3 is TGTGCCAGCAGTCCAAGACTAGCGGGAGGTTGGAATGAGCAGTTCTTC. Its translation: CASSPRLAGGWNEQFF.

The V gene is TRBV5-6, the J gene TRBJ1-6; D is perhaps TRBD1 (6 bases). This CDR3 spans 16 amino acids. Germline lookup yields CDR1 SGHDT and CDR2 YYEEEE. V was cut by 0 bases and J by 9 bases, with 16 bases left in between. DNA for the CDR3: TGTGCCAGCAGCTTGGCTGGCAGGGGTCCAGGTTCACCCCTCCACTTT. Protein product: CASSLAGRGPGSPLHF.

The chain uses TRBV5-1 and TRBJ1-3, with no clear D. This CDR3 contains 13 residues. The germline V and J ends were trimmed by 3 bases and 0 bases, with 4 bases remaining between them. Germline V gives CDR1 SGHRS, CDR2 YFSETQ. CDR3 DNA: TGCGCCAGCAGCTGGAGCTCTGGAAACACCATATATTTT. It is translated as CASSWSSGNTIYF.

The J gene is TRBJ1-6, the V gene TRBV28; a possible D gene is TRBD1 (6 bases). Trimming left V 4 bases short and J 10 bases short, with 17 bases between. CDR3 length equals 15 residues. Germline V gives CDR1 MDHEN, CDR2 SYDVKM. The CDR3 DNA reads TGTGCCAGCAGTTCGTCGACAGGTCCGGACTCACCCCTCCACTTT. Protein product: CASSSSTGPDSPLHF.

This rearrangement joins TRBV5-5 to TRBJ2-2; possible D gene TRBD2, 5 bases. With 0 bases removed from V and 5 bases from J, the gap between germline ends came to 11 bases. The CDR3 is made up of 15 amino acids. Germline V gene data show CDR1 as SGHKS and CDR2 as YYEKEE (reference sequence). This chain's CDR3 is CASSLGARGTGELFF. The CDR3 DNA reads TGTGCCAGCAGCTTGGGGGCTAGAGGGACCGGGGAGCTGTTTTTT.

This clone was seen a handful of times. The rearrangement joins TRBV29-1 to TRBJ2-3; TRBD1 matches 10 bases. CDR1 and CDR2 (germline): SQVTM, ANQGSEA. The CDR3 extends over 14 amino acids. With V trimmed by 3 bases and J by 5 bases, 5 bases remained unmatched. The CDR3, as DNA: TGCAGCGTTGAGGGGACAGGGGATCTAGATACGCAGTATTTT. Its translation is CSVEGTGDLDTQYF.

This chain uses TRBV15 with TRBJ1-4, with D possibly being TRBD1 (6 bases). The germline V gene encodes CDR1 LNHNV and CDR2 YYDKDF (reference sequence). The CDR3 contains 17 residues. V was trimmed by 1 base and J by 5 bases, leaving 17 bases between them. The DNA of the CDR3 is TGTGCCACCAGCAGAGGAGCCGGTCGGGGGGCCAATGAAAAACTGTTTTTT. Its protein is CATSRGAGRGANEKLFF. Full variable domain (outside the CDR3, taken from reference TRBV15 and TRBJ1-4): DAMVIQNPRYQVTQFGKPVTLSCSQTLNHNVMYWYQQKSSQAPKLLFHYYDKDFNNEADTPDNFQSRRPNTSFCFLDIRSPGLGDTAMYLCATSRGAGRGANEKLFFGSGTQLSVL.

This clone has ten or more counts. The V gene is TRBV24-1, the J gene TRBJ2-7; 7 nucleotides match TRBD2. The CDR3 extends over 16 amino acids. Germline V gives CDR1 KGHDR, CDR2 SFDVKD. Trimming at V came to 7 bases and at J to 2 bases, leaving 13 bases not matched to a gene. The chain's CDR3 is CATSPKRGREAYEQYF. In DNA form, the CDR3 reads TGTGCCACCAGCCCAAAGCGGGGACGGGAAGCCTACGAGCAGTACTTC.

V usage is TRBV6-5 and J usage is TRBJ1-5, with D uncertain. This CDR3 spans 13 amino acids. V lost 6 bases, J lost 1 base, and 7 bases lay in between. Looked up from germline, CDR1 is MNHEY and CDR2 is SVGAGI. The CDR3 reads CASSRPSNQPQHF. In DNA, the CDR3 is TGTGCCAGCAGCAGGCCAAGCAATCAGCCCCAGCATTTT.

J is TRBJ2-3 and V is TRBV4-1; 12 bases align to TRBD1. The CDR3 is 17 residues long. Germline trimming cut 1 base from V and 6 bases from J; bases unmatched to any gene: 8. Germline lookup yields CDR1 MGHRA and CDR2 YSYEKL. CDR3 residues: CASSQAGTGGVWDTQYF. The CDR3 region has the DNA TGCGCCAGCAGCCAAGCCGGGACAGGGGGCGTGTGGGATACGCAGTATTTT.

The V and J genes are TRBV5-5 and TRBJ1-2; D is unresolved. The CDR3 is 17 residues long. Germline loops: CDR1 SGHKS, CDR2 YYEKEE (reference sequence). The V end was cut by 3 bases, the J end by 1 base, with 19 bases between. CDR3 amino acids: CASSSYRQETLNYGYTF. In DNA, the CDR3 is TGTGCCAGCAGCTCATACCGACAAGAAACGCTTAACTATGGCTACACCTTC.